This T cell receptor (beta chain) was captured in a study of T cell responses to AZD1222 COVID-19 vaccine. TCRdb's copy holds only in-frame clones and misses some; the assay was immunoSEQ multiplex PCR. The table records approximately 130,000 clones, 80% to 95% of them present only once. With respect to this clone: Its antigen is not identified.

General study findings and limits: Just a handful of people given AZD1222 tested seropositive at baseline. Spike-wide coverage was observed for vaccine-associated CD4 TCRs, with dominant responses at 160-218 and 743-854. Unmutated variant regions are reportedly the target of nearly half of TCRs that are spike-specific.

Looked up from germline, CDR1 is SGHNT and CDR2 is YENEEA. The V gene end was trimmed by 5 bases and the J gene end by 1 base; junction bases not matched to a gene: 5. The CDR3 consists of 15 residues. The sample consisted of peripheral blood, taken 28 days after the second AZD1222 dose. The chain is built from TRBV11-3 and TRBJ2-5; TRBD1 matches at 9 bases. The sequence was collected from an adult who received the AZD1222 COVID-19 vaccine. Here the CDR3 DNA reads TGTGCCAGCAGCGGGACAGGGTTGGGCCAAGAGACCCAGTACTTC. Encoded protein: CASSGTGLGQETQYF.